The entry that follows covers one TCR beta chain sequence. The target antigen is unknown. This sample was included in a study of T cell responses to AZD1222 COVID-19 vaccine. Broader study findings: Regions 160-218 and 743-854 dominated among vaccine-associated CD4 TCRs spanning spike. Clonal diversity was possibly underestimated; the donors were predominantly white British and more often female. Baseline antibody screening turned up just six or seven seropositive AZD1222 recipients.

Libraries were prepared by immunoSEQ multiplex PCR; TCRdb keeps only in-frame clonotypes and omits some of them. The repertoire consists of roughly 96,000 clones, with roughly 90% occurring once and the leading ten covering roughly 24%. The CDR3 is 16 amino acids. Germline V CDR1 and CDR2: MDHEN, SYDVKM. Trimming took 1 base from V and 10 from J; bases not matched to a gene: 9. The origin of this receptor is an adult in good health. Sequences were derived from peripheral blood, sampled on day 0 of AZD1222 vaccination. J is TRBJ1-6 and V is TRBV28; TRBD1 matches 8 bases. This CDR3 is CASSLYEQGERSPLHF. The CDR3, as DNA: TGTGCCAGCAGTTTATATGAACAGGGGGAGAGGTCACCCCTCCACTTT.